Below, 6 T cell receptor beta chains from the same sample are listed, as sequenced in a study of blood T cell repertoires in COVID-19. Some clones are missing from TCRdb's copy, which holds only in-frame ones; the method was immunoSEQ multiplex PCR. The sample holds about 30,000 clones, roughly 85% seen once. Sequencing was performed on peripheral blood. These receptors all stem from a man in his sixties with active COVID-19.

The J gene is TRBJ2-1, the V gene TRBV3-1 (or the pseudogene TRBV3-2); 9 positions match TRBD2. Germline CDR1 reads LGHDT; CDR2 reads YNNKEL (reference sequence). Trimming took 4 bases from V and 0 from J; bases not matched to a gene: 10. The CDR3 loop spans 18 amino acids. CDR3 residues: CASSRRLLSGSSYNEQFF. The CDR3 nucleotides read TGTGCCAGCAGCCGCCGACTTCTTAGCGGGAGCTCCTACAATGAGCAGTTCTTC.

This chain uses TRBV18 with TRBJ2-1, with 9 positions matching TRBD2. The germline gives CDR1 KGHSH, CDR2 LQKENI. The V and J ends lost 2 bases and 2 bases, in that order; junction bases with no gene match: 7. There are 17 residues in the CDR3. This CDR3 is CASSPGKTSGTYNEQFF. Here the CDR3 DNA reads TGTGCCAGCTCACCAGGGAAGACTAGCGGTACCTACAATGAGCAGTTCTTC.

This sequence joins TRBV7-9 and TRBJ1-4; the match to TRBD1 covers 9 bases. V dropped 4 bases and J dropped 8; count of bases not matched to a gene: 2. The CDR3 runs 13 residues. The germline CDR1 and CDR2 sequences are SEHNR and FQNEAQ (reference sequence). CDR3 sequence: CASSSGTGEKLFF. CDR3 in DNA: TGTGCCAGCAGCTCAGGGACAGGGGAAAAACTGTTTTTT.

This chain links TRBV4-2 with TRBJ2-3; tentatively, D is TRBD1 (6 bases). Trimming shortened V by 2 bases and J by 5 bases, and 17 bases separated the two germline ends. This CDR3 region has 16 residues. Germline-derived CDR1 and CDR2 are LGHNA and YNFKEQ. This CDR3 is CASSQITGIMQDTQYF. The CDR3 coding sequence is TGTGCCAGCAGCCAAATTACAGGGATTATGCAAGATACGCAGTATTTT.

Details on this clone: The germline gene is not matched at one end of the junction; a read error may be the cause. The chain couples TRBV7-7 to TRBJ2-3; 7 positions agree with TRBD2. Germline values: CDR1 SSHAT, CDR2 FNYEAQ (reference sequence). The CDR3 is 16 residues long. The CDR3 protein is CASSWGAGLSTDTQYF. Written as DNA, the CDR3 is TGTGCTAGCAGCTGGGGCGCGGGACTATCCACAGATACGCAGTATTTT.

The chain links TRBV9 to TRBJ2-1; D might be TRBD2 (6 bases). Germline CDR1 reads SGDLS; CDR2 reads YYNGEE. Trimming took off 3 bases at V and 3 bases at J, with 16 bases between the two ends. The length of the CDR3 is 16 residues. The CDR3 DNA reads as TGTGCCAGCAGCGCCAAGCATGGGGGAGGCTACAATGAGCAGTTCTTC. Its protein product is CASSAKHGGGYNEQFF.